The 30 T cell receptor beta chains reported below all come from one sample, sequenced in a study of chemoradiotherapy in HPV16-positive cancers. Clones were read by immunoSEQ multiplex PCR, and TCRdb kept only the in-frame ones, dropping some. The table has around 30,000 clones, approximately 90% seen once. Source: blood, taken from a patient who underwent chemoradiotherapy. These receptors all stem from a human donor with HPV-associated anogenital cancer.

The chain uses TRBV5-1 and TRBJ1-1, with unresolved D. The germline V gene has CDR1 SGHRS and CDR2 YFSETQ. The CDR3 totals 13 residues. V lost 0 bases and J lost 2, with 5 bases in between. CDR3 bases: TGCGCCAGCAGCTTGGACAGTAACACTGAAGCTTTCTTT. Translation: CASSLDSNTEAFF.

The genes are TRBV5-1 and TRBJ1-2, with 9 bases identical to TRBD1. Germline V gene data show CDR1 as SGHRS and CDR2 as YFSETQ. With 0 bases clipped from V and 4 bases from J, the junction kept 1 base outside the gene matches. This CDR3 contains 14 residues. The CDR3 protein is CASSLVTGGYGYTF. In DNA form, the CDR3 reads TGCGCCAGCAGCTTGGTGACAGGGGGCTATGGCTACACCTTC.

The chain employs TRBV6-5 and TRBJ1-1; D not resolved. The germline V gene has CDR1 MNHEY and CDR2 SVGAGI. Trimming stripped 5 bases from V and 7 bases from J, with 8 bases between. This CDR3 has 11 residues. The CDR3 sequence is CASSRGLEAFF. CDR3 bases: TGTGCCAGCAGTCGCGGACTTGAAGCTTTCTTT.

The rearrangement uses TRBV9 and TRBJ2-1; weak D call: TRBD1 (5 bases). Germline assignment: CDR1 SGDLS and CDR2 YYNGEE. This CDR3 is 13 amino acids long. The V end lost 0 bases, the J end lost 6 bases, and 7 bases lay between the germline ends. DNA of the CDR3: TGTGCCAGCAGCGTAGTGGGGCCCAATGAGCAGTTCTTC. Translated, it gives CASSVVGPNEQFF.

This chain connects TRBV7-9 to TRBJ2-3, with a possible D match to TRBD2 (5 bases). The CDR3 contains 13 residues. V shed 5 bases and J shed 5 bases, with 11 bases lying between them. The germline V gene encodes CDR1 SEHNR and CDR2 FQNEAQ (reference sequence). Here the CDR3 DNA reads TGTGCCAGCAGCCCGAGGGCCGAAGATACGCAGTATTTT. This gives the protein CASSPRAEDTQYF.

This clone was seen more than once but under ten times. This chain joins TRBV6-5 and TRBJ2-7, with no clear D. Germline V gives CDR1 MNHEY, CDR2 SVGAGI. V was cut by 5 bases and J by 3 bases, with 14 bases left in between. The CDR3 is 14 amino acids. The CDR3 DNA reads TGTGCCAGCAGTGAGACACGTCGAAGCTACGAGCAGTACTTC. This sequence encodes CASSETRRSYEQYF.

This chain uses TRBV4-2 with TRBJ2-7; 8 bases line up with TRBD2. The germline CDR1 and CDR2 sequences are LGHNA and YNFKEQ. V lost 4 bases, J lost 2 bases, and 7 bases stayed unmatched. This CDR3 is 15 amino acids long. The CDR3: CASSRATSGPYEQYF. CDR3 DNA sequence: TGTGCCAGCAGCCGAGCAACTAGCGGCCCCTACGAGCAGTACTTC.

The chain couples TRBV5-6 to TRBJ2-3; 10 nucleotides agree with TRBD1. V dropped 4 bases and J dropped 4; count of bases not matched to a gene: 9. Germline values: CDR1 SGHDT, CDR2 YYEEEE. The CDR3 is made up of 16 amino acids. The DNA for the CDR3 is TGTGCCAGCAGCGAAGGGACAGGGGATTCCTCAGATACGCAGTATTTT. Protein sequence: CASSEGTGDSSDTQYF.

The J gene is TRBJ2-1, the V gene TRBV9, with 9 positions matching TRBD2. The germline CDR1 and CDR2 sequences are SGDLS and YYNGEE. The V segment lost 4 bases and the J segment 5 bases; nucleotides outside the gene matches: 10. The CDR3 has 16 residues. The CDR3 here is CASSPRGAGGHNEQFF. For the CDR3, the DNA is TGTGCCAGCAGCCCCCGGGGGGCGGGGGGGCACAATGAGCAGTTCTTC.

The genes are TRBV4-1 and TRBJ2-1; D is perhaps TRBD1 (5 bases). The CDR3 loop spans 14 amino acids. Trimming pared 3 bases from V and 6 bases from J, leaving 12 bases between. CDR1 and CDR2 (germline): MGHRA, YSYEKL. CDR3 DNA: TGCGCCAGCAGCCAGGACCACAGGCCCAATGAGCAGTTCTTC. Protein sequence: CASSQDHRPNEQFF.

The V gene is TRBV11-2, the J gene TRBJ2-7, with unresolved D. This CDR3 contains 15 residues. Germline lookup yields CDR1 SGHAT and CDR2 FQNNGV. V was trimmed by 0 bases and J by 3 bases, leaving 12 bases between them. For the CDR3, the DNA is TGTGCCAGCAGCTTAGAAAGGTTTTCCCTCTACGAGCAGTACTTC. Encoded protein: CASSLERFSLYEQYF.

The rearrangement joins TRBV7-8 to TRBJ2-1, with unresolved D. The CDR3 is 14 residues long. In germline, CDR1 is SGHVS, CDR2 FQNEAQ. Trimming took off 5 bases at V and 4 bases at J, with 12 bases between the two ends. CDR3 nucleotides: TGTGCCAGCAGCCCTATTAGGGTTTACAATGAGCAGTTCTTC. Translated, it gives CASSPIRVYNEQFF.

The rearrangement links TRBV11-3 to TRBJ1-2; D is perhaps TRBD1 (5 bases). Germline CDR1 reads SGHNT; CDR2 reads YENEEA. The CDR3 length is 13 residues. The V and J ends lost 4 bases and 7 bases respectively, with 13 bases between them. The chain's CDR3 is CASSSGTLLGYTF. Here the CDR3 DNA reads TGTGCCAGCAGCTCCGGGACGCTTCTTGGCTACACCTTC.

This rearrangement joins TRBV6-5 to TRBJ2-7; D possibly corresponds to TRBD1 (6 bases). The CDR3 is 13 amino acids. Germline V lookup: CDR1 MNHEY, CDR2 SVGAGI. Trimming stripped 4 bases from V and 3 bases from J, with 10 bases between. The CDR3 protein is CASSLTGLYEQYF. For the CDR3, the DNA is TGTGCCAGCAGTTTAACAGGGCTCTACGAGCAGTACTTC.

This chain links TRBV14 with TRBJ1-4, with a possible D match to TRBD1 (6 bases). Per the germline V gene, CDR1 is SGHDN and CDR2 is FVKESK. The CDR3 has 14 amino acids. Between the trimmed V and J ends, which lost 4 bases and 3 bases, there was a span of 9 bases. CDR3 loop: CASSPGQPNEKLFF. CDR3 DNA: TGTGCCAGCAGCCCCGGACAGCCTAATGAAAAACTGTTTTTT.

The CDR3, as DNA: TGTGCCAGCAGCTCCGTGGGCTCCTATAATTCACCCCTCCACTTT. It specifies CASSSVGSYNSPLHF. The chain employs TRBV11-2 and TRBJ1-6, with D unclear. V dropped 4 bases and J dropped 0 bases, with 7 bases sitting between them. The CDR3 covers 15 residues. CDR1 SGHAT and CDR2 FQNNGV come from the germline V gene.

The chain combines TRBV5-1 with TRBJ2-3; 8 bases fit TRBD2. The CDR3 loop spans 15 amino acids. J lost 2 bases, V lost 6 bases, and 8 bases had no gene match. Germline loops: CDR1 SGHRS, CDR2 YFSETQ. The CDR3 is CASNPGRGATDTQYF. The CDR3 DNA follows: TGCGCCAGCAACCCAGGGCGGGGGGCCACAGATACGCAGTATTTT. The full variable domain, its missing parts supplied by reference TRBV5-1 and TRBJ2-3, is KAGVTQTPRYLIKTRGQQVTLSCSPISGHRSVSWYQQTPGQGLQFLFEYFSETQRNKGNFPGRFSGRQFSNSRSEMNVSTLELGDSALYLCASNPGRGATDTQYFGPGTRLTVL.

This chain joins TRBV19 and TRBJ2-2; tentative D call: TRBD2 (6 bases). The CDR3 runs 14 residues. Looked up from germline, CDR1 is LNHDA and CDR2 is SQIVND (reference sequence). The V end lost 2 bases, the J end lost 6 bases, and 10 bases lay between the germline ends. The CDR3 DNA follows: TGTGCCAGTAGTATACGGAGGGAGTCCGGGGAGCTGTTTTTT. As protein: CASSIRRESGELFF.

The genes are TRBV11-2 and TRBJ2-7; a weak D match, TRBD2 (5 bases). This CDR3 is 12 amino acids long. V gave up 5 bases and J gave up 6 bases, with 11 bases separating them. Germline loops: CDR1 SGHAT, CDR2 FQNNGV. CDR3 coding DNA: TGTGCCAGCAGCCCTAGTGGGAGCGAGCAGTACTTC. It specifies CASSPSGSEQYF.

This clone was seen once. The gene calls are TRBV11-2 and TRBJ1-2, with 10 bases identical to TRBD1. This CDR3 has 14 amino acids. V lost 5 bases to trimming and J lost 4 bases; unmatched junction nucleotides: 4. The germline gives CDR1 SGHAT, CDR2 FQNNGV. This CDR3 reads CASSVGQGVYGYTF. The CDR3 bases are TGTGCCAGCAGCGTCGGACAGGGGGTCTATGGCTACACCTTC.

The chain links TRBV28 to TRBJ2-5, with TRBD2 matching 8 bases. J gave up 3 bases and V 4 bases, and 4 bases lay outside the gene matches. The CDR3 spans 14 residues. CDR1 MDHEN and CDR2 SYDVKM come from the germline V gene. The CDR3 region is CASSSLGLEETQYF. The CDR3 DNA reads as TGTGCCAGCAGTTCTCTGGGACTAGAAGAGACCCAGTACTTC.

This chain links TRBV6-6 with TRBJ2-5; 11 bases match TRBD2. The J call is doubtful: the DNA matches TRBJ2-7 better. This CDR3 is 15 amino acids long. Germline CDR1 and CDR2: MNHNY and SVGAGI (reference sequence). CDR3 loop: CASSYSTSGIYEQYF. The DNA for the CDR3 is TGTGCCAGCAGTTACTCGACTAGCGGGATCTACGAGCAGTACTTC.

The chain employs TRBV27 and TRBJ2-7, with 7 bases fitting TRBD2. J was trimmed by 4 bases and V by 7 bases; bases with no gene match: 13. CDR3 length: 15 amino acids. Germline V lookup: CDR1 MNHEY, CDR2 SMNVEV (reference sequence). The CDR3 here is CASTPTLREKYEQYF. As DNA, the CDR3 is TGTGCCAGCACCCCGACCTTGCGGGAGAAGTACGAGCAGTACTTC.

The chain has TRBV29-1 and TRBJ2-7; the match to TRBD2 covers 10 bases. The CDR3 totals 12 residues. Germline lookup yields CDR1 SQVTM and CDR2 ANQGSEA. Trimming took 7 bases from V and 6 from J; bases not matched to a gene: 6. The CDR3 nucleotides read TGCAGCGCTACGGGACTAGCGAGCGAGCAGTACTTC. Translation: CSATGLASEQYF.

The V and J genes are TRBV7-6 and TRBJ2-3; a weak D match, TRBD1 (5 bases). Between the trimmed V and J ends, which lost 0 bases and 7 bases, there was a span of 14 bases. Germline-derived CDR1 and CDR2 are SGHVS and FNYEAQ. CDR3 length: 15 amino acids. The CDR3 coding sequence is TGTGCCAGCAGCTTAGCGGGCAGGGTTCGAAATACGCAGTATTTT. Protein product: CASSLAGRVRNTQYF.

The V gene is TRBV7-6, the J gene TRBJ2-1; D is unclear. CDR3 size: 18 residues. Germline V CDR1 and CDR2: SGHVS, FNYEAQ. Trimming shortened V by 5 bases and J by 1 base, and 21 bases separated the two germline ends. CDR3 in DNA: TGTGCCAGCAGCCTGAGTGCCCTTACCCGAAAGTCCTACAATGAGCAGTTCTTC. As protein: CASSLSALTRKSYNEQFF.

This chain joins TRBV7-9 and TRBJ1-3; D remains unclear. Looked up from germline, CDR1 is SEHNR and CDR2 is FQNEAQ (reference sequence). Trimming took off 1 base at V and 0 bases at J, with 4 bases between the two ends. This CDR3 is 14 amino acids long. CDR3 sequence reads: CASSLETSGNTIYF. The CDR3 DNA reads TGTGCCAGCAGCTTAGAAACCTCTGGAAACACCATATATTTT.

V gene TRBV4-1 combines with J gene TRBJ2-5; a weak D match, TRBD1 (6 bases). The DNA end lines up better with TRBJ2-7; the J call may be wrong. Germline CDR1 MGHRA, CDR2 YSYEKL. This CDR3 is built from 15 residues. The CDR3, as DNA: TGCGCCAGCAGCCAGGCTGACAGGCCTCCCTACGAGCAGTACTTC. Amino acid sequence: CASSQADRPPYEQYF.

The J gene is TRBJ2-7, the V gene TRBV2; D possibly corresponds to TRBD1 (6 bases). From germline, CDR1 is SNHLY and CDR2 FYNNEI. Trimming stripped 2 bases from V and 2 bases from J, with 13 bases between. The CDR3 consists of 15 residues. The CDR3 sequence is CASSEFRGLAYEQYF. The CDR3 DNA sequence: TGTGCCAGCAGTGAATTCAGGGGCTTAGCCTACGAGCAGTACTTC.

The chain joins TRBV7-2 to TRBJ1-5; no clear D gene. This CDR3 contains 15 residues. The ends were cut back, 5 bases at V and 0 bases at J, with 11 bases in the middle. Germline CDR1 and CDR2: SGHTA and FQGNSA. CDR3 protein: CASSQDYYSNQPQHF. CDR3 in DNA: TGTGCCAGCAGCCAAGATTATTATAGCAATCAGCCCCAGCATTTT.